This TCR beta chain is drawn from a study of control samples from healthy donors and cancer patients. Germline CDR1 MDHEN, CDR2 SYDVKM. The length of the CDR3 is 14 residues. V dropped 2 bases and J dropped 1 base, with 8 bases sitting between them. The method was immunoSEQ multiplex PCR; TCRdb's version includes in-frame clones alone and lacks a portion of them. Of around 150,000 clones listed, about 94% are singletons. This clone was seen more than once but under ten times. V is TRBV28 and J is TRBJ1-1; D gene unclear. The source of this sequence is a woman aged 40 to 50 in good health. What was sequenced was blood. CDR3 nucleotide sequence: TGTGCCAGCAGTTTAAACCAAGGGAACACTGAAGCTTTCTTT. Protein: CASSLNQGNTEAFF.